What follows are 5 T cell receptor beta chains derived from one specimen sequenced in a study of T cells in Graves' hyperthyroidism and ophthalmopathy. Amplified TCR beta CDR3 regions derived from RNA transcripts. A set of HTBI primers served as the primers for a first-round RT-PCR of the TCR CDR3. Each CDR3 protein gets one entry after TCRdb re-called the multiplex PCR reads with MiXCR. The sample lists roughly 600,000 distinct CDR3 sequences, around 15% occurring once. The specimen sequenced was blood. These receptor sequences come from a woman in her forties or fifties with Graves' ophthalmopathy.

This clonotype was found a few times. The chain combines TRBV5-5 with TRBJ2-7, with 11 bases fitting TRBD2. The CDR3 covers 16 residues. Germline V lookup: CDR1 SGHKS, CDR2 YYEKEE (reference sequence). J lost 2 bases, V lost 4 bases, and 8 bases had no gene match. CDR3 bases: TGTGCCAGCAGCCTGGTTCCGGGACTAGCGGCCTACGAGCAGTACTTC. Its protein product is CASSLVPGLAAYEQYF.

At least ten counts were recorded for this clonotype. The V call is TRBV20-1, the J call TRBJ1-1; 7 bases agree with TRBD1. The germline gives CDR1 DFQATT, CDR2 SNEGSKA (reference sequence). The length of the CDR3 is 13 residues. V gave up 6 bases and J gave up 3 bases; unmatched junction bases: 7. The DNA for the CDR3 is TGCAGTGCAACTACAGGGGTCGACACTGAAGCTTTCTTT. Translated: CSATTGVDTEAFF.

A remark on this clonotype: A read error may account for a junction end that differs from germline. The V gene is TRBV15, the J gene TRBJ1-1; D might be TRBD1 (6 bases). The CDR3 spans 16 residues. Germline assignment: CDR1 LNHNV and CDR2 YYDKDF (reference sequence). The CDR3 nucleotides read TGTGCCACCGGCAGAGAATACAGGGTGGAGAACACTGAAGCTTTCTTT. Translating gives CATGREYRVENTEAFF.

This clonotype was counted ten times or more. The V gene is TRBV28, the J gene TRBJ2-7; D remains ambiguous. Deletions cut 4 bases from V and 4 bases from J, with 8 bases between. Germline assignment: CDR1 MDHEN and CDR2 SYDVKM. CDR3 size: 12 residues. The CDR3 coding sequence is TGTGCCAGCAGTTCAAGTTTGTACGAGCAGTACTTC. This codes for CASSSSLYEQYF.

The rearrangement links TRBV27 to TRBJ1-1; D is unclear. The CDR3 sequence is 14 residues long. Germline V lookup: CDR1 MNHEY, CDR2 SMNVEV (reference sequence). V lost 5 bases to trimming and J lost 4 bases, with 14 bases between them. The CDR3 DNA reads as TGTGCCAGCAGTAACCGGACGGATATCACTGAAGCTTTCTTT. Its translation is CASSNRTDITEAFF.